This T cell receptor beta chain was retrieved from a study of shared clonotypes between healthy human individuals. Sequenced by immunoSEQ multiplex PCR; TCRdb stores in-frame clones only, minus some. The table includes more than 2 million clones, 95% detected once. The source of this sequence is a man between 18 and 35 years old in good health. Source material: naive CD4+ T cells sorted from blood. Subset: CD45RA+ positively selected.

CDR3 coding DNA: TGTGCCAGCAGCTTAGGTACAGAGAACTATGGCTACACCTTC. It translates to CASSLGTENYGYTF. This chain links TRBV7-9 with TRBJ1-2, with D uncertain. The CDR3 totals 14 residues. The ends were cut back, 1 base at V and 2 bases at J, with 8 bases in the middle. Germline V gene sequence: CDR1 SEHNR, CDR2 FQNEAQ (reference sequence).